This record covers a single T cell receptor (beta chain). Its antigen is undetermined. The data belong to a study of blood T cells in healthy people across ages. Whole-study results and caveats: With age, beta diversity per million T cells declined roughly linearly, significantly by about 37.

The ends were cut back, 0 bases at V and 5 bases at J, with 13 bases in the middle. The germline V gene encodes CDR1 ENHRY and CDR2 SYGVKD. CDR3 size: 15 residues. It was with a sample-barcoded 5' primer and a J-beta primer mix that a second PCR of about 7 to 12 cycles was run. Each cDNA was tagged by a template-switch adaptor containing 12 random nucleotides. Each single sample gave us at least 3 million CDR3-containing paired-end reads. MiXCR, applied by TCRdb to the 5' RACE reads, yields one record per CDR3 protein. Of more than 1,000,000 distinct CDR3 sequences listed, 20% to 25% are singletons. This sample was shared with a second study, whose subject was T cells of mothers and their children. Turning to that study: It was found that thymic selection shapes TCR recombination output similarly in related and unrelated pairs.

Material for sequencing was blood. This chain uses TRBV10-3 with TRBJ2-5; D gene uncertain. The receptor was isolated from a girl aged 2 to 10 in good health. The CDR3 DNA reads TGTGCCATCAGTGAGTCGAAGGCGGTCGGGGAGACCCAGTACTTC. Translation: CAISESKAVGETQYF.